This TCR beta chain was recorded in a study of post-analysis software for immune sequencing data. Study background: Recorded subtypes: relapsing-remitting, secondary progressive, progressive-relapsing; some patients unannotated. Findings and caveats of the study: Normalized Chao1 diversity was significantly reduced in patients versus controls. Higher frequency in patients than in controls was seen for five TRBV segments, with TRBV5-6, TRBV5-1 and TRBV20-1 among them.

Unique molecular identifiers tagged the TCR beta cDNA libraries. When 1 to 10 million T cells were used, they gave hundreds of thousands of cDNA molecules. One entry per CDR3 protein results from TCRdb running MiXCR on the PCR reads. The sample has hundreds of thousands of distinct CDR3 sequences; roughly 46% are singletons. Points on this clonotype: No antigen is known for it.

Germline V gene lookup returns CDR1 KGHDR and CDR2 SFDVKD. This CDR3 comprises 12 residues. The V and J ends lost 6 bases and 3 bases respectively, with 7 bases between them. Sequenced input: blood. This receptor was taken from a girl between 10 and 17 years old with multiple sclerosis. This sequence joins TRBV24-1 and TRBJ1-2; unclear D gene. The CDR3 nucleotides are TGTGCCACCAGTCGGGGAGACTATGGCTACACCTTC. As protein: CATSRGDYGYTF.